The clone carrying this T cell receptor (beta chain) occurred a few times. Its antigen is undetermined. This entry belongs to a study of CD8 T cells in ankylosing spondylitis. V lost 4 bases and J lost 4, with 13 bases in between. This CDR3 spans 14 amino acids. CDR1 is MGHRA and CDR2 is YSYEKL in the germline V gene. General observations from the study: Clones linked to disease were reported to show significant enrichment in matched ankylosing spondylitis synovial fluid. What seemed typical of ankylosing spondylitis blood was a TCR beta motif built from roughly 8 highly homologous variants.

TCRdb re-derived calls from the 5' RACE reads in MiXCR, one entry per CDR3 protein. The sample includes 200,000 to 250,000 distinct CDR3 sequences, 7% to 8% seen only once; the top ten take more than 13%. Sequenced input: blood, either unsorted or a sorted T cell fraction (not recorded which). This chain uses TRBV4-1 with TRBJ1-2, with a possible D match to TRBD1 (6 bases). This clonotype was obtained from a male donor with ankylosing spondylitis. The CDR3 coding sequence is TGCGCCAGCAGCCCGGACAGAAGGGCCTATGGCTACACCTTC. It translates to CASSPDRRAYGYTF.